This T cell receptor (beta chain) derives from a study of T-cell memory formation after mild COVID-19. This clonotype was counted only a few times. From the 5' RACE reads, TCRdb called clonotypes with MiXCR, one entry per CDR3 protein. The sample has under 300,000 distinct CDR3 sequences, over 7% seen once. V was pared by 3 bases and J by 4 bases, with 18 bases between. The V gene's germline CDR1 is SGHVS and CDR2 FQNEAQ. The CDR3 contains 16 residues. This chain links TRBV7-8 with TRBJ1-2; tentative D call: TRBD1 (5 bases). This TCR was recovered from a man younger than 35 who had mild COVID-19 (a few samples of this study predate the infection). Cell type and time point are not known. Specimen: PBMCs or a T cell subset sorted from them (not recorded which). This CDR3 reads CASSFELGRVVYGYTF. In DNA, the CDR3 is TGTGCCAGCAGCTTTGAGTTGGGCAGGGTTGTCTATGGCTACACCTTC.